Each of the 32 T cell receptor beta chains below was sequenced from the same sample in a study of shared clonotypes between healthy human individuals. Assay used: immunoSEQ multiplex PCR; TCRdb lists only in-frame clones, some missing. This sample has around 340,000 clones, with around 79% found just once. The specimen sequenced was memory CD4+ T cells sorted from blood. The subset here: CD45RA-negative fraction. The receptors come from a man aged 25-45 years in good health.

This clone was seen a few times. The chain carries TRBV29-1 and TRBJ2-1; D unclear. With 7 bases removed from V and 8 bases from J, the gap between germline ends came to 9 bases. This CDR3 comprises 10 residues. Germline V CDR1 and CDR2: SQVTM, ANQGSEA. As DNA, the CDR3 is TGCAGCGCCAAAATAGATGAGCAGTTCTTC. Translation: CSAKIDEQFF.

This chain connects TRBV29-1 to TRBJ2-1; D possibly matches TRBD1 or TRBD2 (6 bases each). V was clipped by 3 bases and J by 8 bases, with 11 bases between them. The CDR3 is 12 amino acids. Germline CDR1 SQVTM, CDR2 ANQGSEA. CDR3 bases: TGCAGCGTTGAGGACGGGGGCGATGAGCAGTTCTTC. It translates to CSVEDGGDEQFF.

The rearrangement links TRBV5-4 to TRBJ2-3; either TRBD1 or TRBD2 may supply D (5 bases each). Germline assignment: CDR1 SGHNT and CDR2 YYREEE (reference sequence). Trimming removed 0 bases from V and 4 bases from J, with 15 bases in between. The CDR3 length is 16 residues. The CDR3 region has the DNA TGTGCCAGCAGCTTGGCCGGGACGGGTATTTCAGATACGCAGTATTTT. It is translated as CASSLAGTGISDTQYF.

There are a few counts of this clone. The V and J genes are TRBV7-7 and TRBJ2-7; TRBD2 matches 9 bases. The V gene end was trimmed by 2 bases and the J gene end by 3 bases; junction bases not matched to a gene: 5. The CDR3 extends over 15 amino acids. CDR1 SSHAT and CDR2 FNYEAQ come from the germline V gene (reference sequence). CDR3 nucleotide sequence: TGTGCCAGCAGCTTAAGAGCGGGAGGCTTCTACGAGCAGTACTTC. It encodes CASSLRAGGFYEQYF.

V and J are TRBV19 and TRBJ2-7, with a tentative D call TRBD1 (6 bases). This CDR3 contains 16 residues. Germline V gives CDR1 LNHDA, CDR2 SQIVND (reference sequence). The germline V and J ends were trimmed by 4 bases and 2 bases, with 18 bases remaining between them. The CDR3 sequence: CASSTQAGTRTYEQYF. CDR3 nucleotide sequence: TGTGCCAGTAGTACCCAAGCCGGGACAAGGACCTACGAGCAGTACTTC.

This chain links TRBV30 with TRBJ1-2; D gene unclear. The CDR3 consists of 11 residues. Per germline, CDR1 GTSNPN and CDR2 SVGIG (reference sequence). The V gene lost 1 base and the J gene lost 4 bases, with 4 bases spanning the gap. The CDR3 sequence: CAWSEAYGYTF. Here the CDR3 DNA reads TGTGCCTGGAGTGAAGCCTATGGCTACACCTTC.

This chain joins TRBV6-1 and TRBJ2-3; D assignment may be TRBD1 or TRBD2 (6 bases each). Deletions cut 2 bases from V and 1 base from J, with 10 bases between. From germline, CDR1 is MNHNS and CDR2 SASEGT. This CDR3 has 15 amino acids. The CDR3 DNA follows: TGTGCCAGCAGTGAATTACGGGGGCGCACAGATACGCAGTATTTT. Its translation is CASSELRGRTDTQYF.

The chain joins TRBV9 to TRBJ2-7, with D perhaps being TRBD1 or TRBD2 (5 bases each). Germline V gene data show CDR1 as SGDLS and CDR2 as YYNGEE. Trimming removed 4 bases at V and 5 bases at J, with 13 bases between. This CDR3 comprises 13 residues. CDR3: CASSPGPKHEQYF. DNA for the CDR3: TGTGCCAGCAGCCCGGGACCCAAGCACGAGCAGTACTTC.

CDR3 DNA: TGTGCCATCACCCCGGGGTGGGGCAAAAACATTCAGTACTTC. It translates to CAITPGWGKNIQYF. The chain combines TRBV6-4 with TRBJ2-4; a possible D gene is TRBD2 (5 bases). Germline values: CDR1 MRHNA, CDR2 SNTAGT. The CDR3 loop spans 14 amino acids. V was clipped by 10 bases and J by 3 bases, with 16 bases between them.

The rearrangement joins TRBV7-9 to TRBJ2-1, with D hard to call. The length of the CDR3 is 11 residues. The germline V gene has CDR1 SEHNR and CDR2 FQNEAQ (reference sequence). V lost 6 bases to trimming and J lost 7 bases, with 7 bases between them. The DNA of the CDR3 is TGTGCCAGCAGTGATCGAAATGAGCAGTTCTTC. Protein sequence: CASSDRNEQFF.

This clone was picked up a small number of times. This CDR3 reads CAWSPDRAPNQPQHF. CDR3 DNA sequence: TGTGCCTGGAGTCCTGACAGGGCCCCCAATCAGCCCCAGCATTTT. The chain recombines TRBV30 with TRBJ1-5; 7 bases are a match to TRBD1. Trimming removed 2 bases from V and 3 bases from J; junction bases left unmatched: 7. Germline V CDR1 and CDR2: GTSNPN, SVGIG (reference sequence). This CDR3 region has 15 residues.

In this sample, this clone turned up a few times. This sequence joins TRBV9 and TRBJ2-3; 8 bases align to TRBD2. Trimming took 0 bases from V and 2 from J; bases not matched to a gene: 5. Germline CDR1 reads SGDLS; CDR2 reads YYNGEE. The CDR3 sequence is 16 residues long. The DNA for the CDR3 is TGTGCCAGCAGCGTAGCGGGAGGGCCCGTCACAGATACGCAGTATTTT. This gives the protein CASSVAGGPVTDTQYF. Full variable domain (outside the CDR3, taken from reference TRBV9 and TRBJ2-3): DSGVTQTPKHLITATGQRVTLRCSPRSGDLSVYWYQQSLDQGLQFLIQYYNGEERAKGNILERFSAQQFPDLHSELNLSSLELGDSALYFCASSVAGGPVTDTQYFGPGTRLTVL.

The V gene is TRBV5-1, the J gene TRBJ2-5; a weak D match, TRBD2 (6 bases). The germline V gene encodes CDR1 SGHRS and CDR2 YFSETQ. CDR3 length: 13 residues. V was pared by 4 bases and J by 6 bases, with 13 bases between. CDR3 region: CASSLGGLKTQYF. The CDR3 nucleotides read TGCGCCAGCAGCCTGGGGGGACTCAAGACCCAGTACTTC. Drawing the rest from reference TRBV5-1 and TRBJ2-5, the complete variable domain is KAGVTQTPRYLIKTRGQQVTLSCSPISGHRSVSWYQQTPGQGLQFLFEYFSETQRNKGNFPGRFSGRQFSNSRSEMNVSTLELGDSALYLCASSLGGLKTQYFGPGTRLLVL.

The rearrangement links TRBV5-1 to TRBJ2-3, with 9 bases identical to TRBD2. Germline trimming cut 0 bases from V and 5 bases from J; bases unmatched to any gene: 7. The CDR3 covers 16 residues. CDR1 is SGHRS and CDR2 is YFSETQ in the germline V gene. The CDR3 reads CASSLEGGRVGDTQYF. The DNA of the CDR3 is TGCGCCAGCAGCTTGGAGGGCGGGAGGGTCGGAGATACGCAGTATTTT. Full variable domain (rest looked up from reference TRBV5-1 and TRBJ2-3): KAGVTQTPRYLIKTRGQQVTLSCSPISGHRSVSWYQQTPGQGLQFLFEYFSETQRNKGNFPGRFSGRQFSNSRSEMNVSTLELGDSALYLCASSLEGGRVGDTQYFGPGTRLTVL.

This sequence joins TRBV7-2 and TRBJ1-2, with no clear D. The CDR3 consists of 14 residues. In germline, CDR1 is SGHTA, CDR2 FQGNSA. The ends were cut back, 7 bases at V and 4 bases at J, with 16 bases in the middle. This chain's CDR3 is CASTNVRSSYGYTF. The CDR3 DNA is TGTGCCAGCACCAACGTACGGAGCAGCTATGGCTACACCTTC.

The V gene is TRBV7-2, the J gene TRBJ2-3, with D tentatively TRBD2 (6 bases). The V and J ends lost 3 bases and 9 bases respectively, with 10 bases between them. CDR1 is SGHTA, CDR2 FQGNSA, per germline. This CDR3 is 12 amino acids long. The DNA of the CDR3 is TGTGCCAGCAGCTTCCGGGAGTCCACGCAGTATTTT. As protein: CASSFRESTQYF.

The chain combines TRBV6-1 with TRBJ2-7; D perhaps matches TRBD2 (6 bases). There are 15 residues in the CDR3. The germline CDR1 and CDR2 sequences are MNHNS and SASEGT. The V end lost 7 bases, the J end lost 2 bases, and 18 bases lay between the germline ends. The CDR3 nucleotides read TGTGCCAGCAAATTAGGGGCTAGCGAGCCCTACGAGCAGTACTTC. This translates into CASKLGASEPYEQYF.

In its sample, this clone was seen many times. This chain uses TRBV27 with TRBJ2-7; 7 positions agree with TRBD1. This CDR3 has 11 amino acids. Per germline, CDR1 MNHEY and CDR2 SMNVEV (reference sequence). V gave up 11 bases and J gave up 6 bases; unmatched junction bases: 7. The CDR3 loop is CAVQGGREQYF. In DNA, the CDR3 is TGTGCCGTACAAGGGGGCCGCGAGCAGTACTTC.

This clone was counted ten times or more. This sequence joins TRBV29-1 and TRBJ2-3, with D perhaps matching TRBD1 or TRBD2 (5 bases each). Germline V gives CDR1 SQVTM, CDR2 ANQGSEA. The V gene lost 4 bases and the J gene lost 1 base, with 12 bases spanning the gap. CDR3 length equals 14 residues. The CDR3 here is CSVGGGSGTDTQYF. The CDR3 DNA sequence: TGCAGCGTTGGTGGGGGTAGCGGCACAGATACGCAGTATTTT.

Comments on this clone: This specimen includes other DNA sequences encoding the same CDR3. This chain uses TRBV7-9 with TRBJ2-3; D unclear. Deletions cut 2 bases from V and 0 bases from J, with 3 bases between. The CDR3 length is 13 residues. Germline assignment: CDR1 SEHNR and CDR2 FQNEAQ (reference sequence). CDR3 DNA sequence: TGTGCCAGCAGCTTACTAAGCACAGATACGCAGTATTTT. Translation gives CASSLLSTDTQYF.

This clone came up once. One base away lies a much larger clone, so this may be a sequencing read error. Other DNA variants within this sample encode the same CDR3. This chain links TRBV11-2 with TRBJ2-1; unclear D gene. Germline CDR1 and CDR2: SGHAT and FQNNGV. The germline V and J ends were trimmed by 1 base and 6 bases, with 7 bases remaining between them. The CDR3 consists of 13 residues. CDR3 protein: CASSLARLNEQFF. DNA for the CDR3: TGTGCCAGCAGCTTAGCGAGGCTCAATGAGCAGTTCTTC.

The chain joins TRBV15 to TRBJ1-2, with D perhaps matching TRBD1 (6 bases). Trimming stripped 3 bases from V and 6 bases from J, with 11 bases between. Germline loops: CDR1 LNHNV, CDR2 YYDKDF (reference sequence). This CDR3 spans 13 amino acids. CDR3 in DNA: TGTGCCACCAGCAGGACAGGTCCGGATGGCTACACCTTC. Protein sequence: CATSRTGPDGYTF.

This clone was observed once. The chain couples TRBV5-1 to TRBJ2-3; 14 bases are a match to TRBD2. Germline CDR1 SGHRS, CDR2 YFSETQ. Trimming cost V 10 bases and J 3 bases; bases outside gene matches: 13. The CDR3 contains 17 residues. CDR3 sequence: CASRRLAGGPETDTQYF. DNA of the CDR3: TGCGCCTCTAGGAGACTAGCGGGAGGGCCGGAAACAGATACGCAGTATTTT.

V usage is TRBV6-1 and J usage is TRBJ1-5, with D possibly matching TRBD1 (5 bases). The CDR3 consists of 15 residues. V lost 1 base to trimming and J lost 6 bases, with 13 bases between them. CDR1 MNHNS and CDR2 SASEGT come from the germline V gene. In DNA, the CDR3 is TGTGCCAGCAGTGAAGGATCGGGGGTTGGTCAGCCCCAGCATTTT. This translates into CASSEGSGVGQPQHF.

In this sample, this clone turned up a few times. V gene TRBV18 combines with J gene TRBJ1-1, with D tentatively TRBD1 (5 bases). The CDR3 covers 15 residues. Germline CDR1 is KGHSH and CDR2 is LQKENI. The V end was cut by 3 bases, the J end by 0 bases, with 11 bases between. CDR3 sequence: CASSPLDTLNTEAFF. Here the CDR3 DNA reads TGTGCCAGCTCACCCCTGGACACATTGAACACTGAAGCTTTCTTT.

CDR3 sequence reads: CASLQGVNTGELFF. In DNA, the CDR3 is TGTGCCAGCTTACAGGGGGTTAACACCGGGGAGCTGTTTTTT. The chain couples TRBV5-6 to TRBJ2-2, with TRBD1 matching over 8 bases. Per germline, CDR1 SGHDT and CDR2 YYEEEE. The CDR3 length is 14 residues. Losses at the gene ends were 7 bases for V and 2 bases for J; bases not matched to a gene: 4. The full variable domain, with the rest looked up from reference TRBV5-6 and TRBJ2-2, is DAGVTQSPTHLIKTRGQQVTLRCSPKSGHDTVSWYQQALGQGPQFIFQYYEEEERQRGNFPDRFSGHQFPNYSSELNVNALLLGDSALYLCASLQGVNTGELFFGEGSRLTVL.

This chain connects TRBV9 to TRBJ2-3; TRBD2 aligns across 8 bases. Unmatched junction bases numbered 12, after V lost 3 bases and J lost 9 bases. The CDR3 sequence is 15 residues long. Germline V CDR1 and CDR2: SGDLS, YYNGEE. CDR3: CASSASGSGIVTQYF. The CDR3 bases are TGTGCCAGCAGCGCGAGCGGGAGTGGGATAGTCACGCAGTATTTT.

Regarding this clone: The junction departs from the called germline gene at one end, perhaps through a read error. The genes are TRBV18 and TRBJ2-7; D ambiguous. Germline V lookup: CDR1 KGHSH, CDR2 LQKENI. This CDR3 contains 13 residues. The CDR3 nucleotides are TGTACCAGCTCACCAGACCATTTCGGTGAGCAGTACTTC. Translating gives CTSSPDHFGEQYF.

V is TRBV6-4 and J is TRBJ2-7; D is tentatively TRBD1 or TRBD2 (5 bases each). The ends were cut back, 0 bases at V and 1 base at J, with 10 bases in the middle. This CDR3 contains 15 residues. The germline V gene has CDR1 MRHNA and CDR2 SNTAGT. The CDR3 DNA reads as TGTGCCAGCAGTGACTCCGAGGGGATATCCTACGAGCAGTACTTC. Encoded protein: CASSDSEGISYEQYF.

Comment on this clone: Different DNA sequences within this sample yield the same CDR3. The rearrangement uses TRBV11-3 and TRBJ1-1; 11 positions agree with TRBD1. This CDR3 is built from 15 residues. Germline CDR1 reads SGHNT; CDR2 reads YENEEA. V shed 3 bases and J 1 base; nucleotides not matched to a gene: 1. The CDR3 DNA is TGTGCCAGCAGCTTGGGACAGGGGGAGAACACTGAAGCTTTCTTT. Its translation is CASSLGQGENTEAFF.

The rearrangement joins TRBV5-1 to TRBJ1-2, with 7 bases fitting TRBD1. This CDR3 is 14 amino acids long. The V gene end was trimmed by 7 bases and the J gene end by 6 bases; junction bases not matched to a gene: 12. Germline assignment: CDR1 SGHRS and CDR2 YFSETQ. CDR3 sequence: CASGRQGRVDGYTF. The CDR3 region has the DNA TGCGCCAGCGGGAGACAGGGTCGAGTTGATGGCTACACCTTC.

This chain connects TRBV9 to TRBJ1-1; the match to TRBD1 covers 9 bases. The V and J ends lost 3 bases and 4 bases, in that order; junction bases with no gene match: 7. The germline gives CDR1 SGDLS, CDR2 YYNGEE. The CDR3 has 15 residues. CDR3 DNA: TGTGCCAGCAGCGCCGGACAGGGGAAGAGCACTGAAGCTTTCTTT. Translation gives CASSAGQGKSTEAFF. The full variable domain, its missing parts supplied by reference TRBV9 and TRBJ1-1, is DSGVTQTPKHLITATGQRVTLRCSPRSGDLSVYWYQQSLDQGLQFLIQYYNGEERAKGNILERFSAQQFPDLHSELNLSSLELGDSALYFCASSAGQGKSTEAFFGQGTRLTVV.